This T cell receptor (beta chain) came from a study of blood T cell repertoires in COVID-19. Germline lookup yields CDR1 SEHNR and CDR2 FQNEAQ (reference sequence). The CDR3 spans 15 residues. V was pared by 1 base and J by 6 bases, with 5 bases of the junction left unmatched. Methods used by the authors: Estimates of nucleated cell counts were drawn from the amplification of reference gene primers. Sequencing used immunoSEQ multiplex PCR; TCRdb keeps in-frame clones, though not all of them. That table furnishes V, J and clone size, whereas the DNA furnished D and trimming. The sample yields roughly 34,000 clones, around 85% seen once.

The sample was peripheral blood. The sequence was collected from a man older than 75 with active COVID-19. The chain combines TRBV7-9 with TRBJ2-2; 7 nucleotides line up with TRBD1. The CDR3 bases are TGTGCCAGCAGCTTAGGACAGGGACGGGCCGGGGAGCTGTTTTTT. Translation gives CASSLGQGRAGELFF.